Presented here are 31 T cell receptor beta chains from one specimen sequenced in a study of blood T cell repertoires in COVID-19. TCRdb keeps only in-frame clones here, not all; method: immunoSEQ multiplex PCR. The sample lists over 150,000 clones; 70% to 85% were seen once. The specimen sequenced was peripheral blood. These receptors came from a man aged 55 to 70 with COVID-19, enrolled during active disease.

The chain has TRBV9 and TRBJ1-1; D perhaps matches TRBD1 (5 bases). Germline V gives CDR1 SGDLS, CDR2 YYNGEE. CDR3 length: 14 amino acids. The V and J ends lost 4 bases and 2 bases respectively, with 12 bases between them. The CDR3 DNA reads TGTGCCAGCAGCCGCGGCGGGGGTAACACTGAAGCTTTCTTT. Residues: CASSRGGGNTEAFF.

The gene calls are TRBV29-1 and TRBJ1-1; D may be TRBD1 (6 bases). Between the trimmed V and J ends, which lost 6 bases and 1 base, there was a span of 15 bases. Germline-derived CDR1 and CDR2 are SQVTM and ANQGSEA. The CDR3 consists of 14 residues. The CDR3 sequence: CSVQRQAANTEAFF. The CDR3 DNA sequence: TGCAGCGTCCAACGACAGGCGGCGAACACTGAAGCTTTCTTT.

V is TRBV4-1 and J is TRBJ2-7; 8 bases align to TRBD1. Germline-derived CDR1 and CDR2 are MGHRA and YSYEKL. The J segment lost 5 bases and the V segment lost 0 bases, leaving 9 bases of the junction unmatched. This CDR3 is built from 16 residues. CDR3 sequence: CASSQDRTGKPHEQYF. The CDR3 DNA reads TGCGCCAGCAGCCAAGACCGGACAGGGAAACCCCACGAGCAGTACTTC.

This sequence joins TRBV7-6 and TRBJ2-2; D is uncertain. The CDR3 totals 14 residues. Between the trimmed V and J ends, which lost 1 base and 6 bases, there was a span of 9 bases. Germline CDR1 and CDR2: SGHVS and FNYEAQ. The CDR3 spells CASSLGPAAGELFF. The CDR3, as DNA: TGTGCCAGCAGCTTAGGCCCGGCGGCCGGGGAGCTGTTTTTT.

J is TRBJ2-1 and V is TRBV7-6; 10 nucleotides line up with TRBD1. The CDR3 is 16 amino acids. The ends lost 5 bases at V and 5 bases at J; junction bases unmatched: 9. The V gene's germline CDR1 is SGHVS and CDR2 FNYEAQ. CDR3 sequence (DNA): TGTGCCAGCAGCCTAAGACAGGGGGCTATTGACAATGAGCAGTTCTTC. Protein sequence: CASSLRQGAIDNEQFF. Full variable domain (missing parts from reference TRBV7-6 and TRBJ2-1): GAGVSQSPRYKVTKRGQDVALRCDPISGHVSLYWYRQALGQGPEFLTYFNYEAQQDKSGLPNDRFSAERPEGSISTLTIQRTEQRDSAMYRCASSLRQGAIDNEQFFGPGTRLTVL.

This chain uses TRBV7-2 with TRBJ2-5; 7 bases align to TRBD2. J was trimmed by 3 bases and V by 4 bases; bases with no gene match: 5. CDR3 size: 14 residues. Germline loops: CDR1 SGHTA, CDR2 FQGNSA. The CDR3 spells CASSSGLEKETQYF. DNA of the CDR3: TGTGCCAGCAGCTCCGGACTAGAAAAAGAGACCCAGTACTTC.

The V and J genes are TRBV6-2 or TRBV6-3 and TRBJ1-1, with 7 bases matching TRBD1. With 6 bases clipped from V and 4 bases from J, the junction kept 11 bases outside the gene matches. This CDR3 is built from 15 residues. The germline CDR1 and CDR2 sequences are MNHEY and SVGEGT. The CDR3 DNA reads TGTGCCAGCAGCAACATCCAGGGGGTCGTCACTGAAGCTTTCTTT. Translating it yields CASSNIQGVVTEAFF.

This chain connects TRBV28 to TRBJ1-2; D gene ambiguous. The CDR3 has 11 residues. V was shortened by 6 bases and J by 3 bases, with 5 bases between the two germline ends. Germline V gene lookup returns CDR1 MDHEN and CDR2 SYDVKM. The chain's CDR3 is CASSSDYGYTF. CDR3 DNA: TGTGCCAGCAGCTCAGACTATGGCTACACCTTC.

The genes are TRBV6-6 and TRBJ2-1; TRBD1 might be the D (6 bases). CDR3 size: 13 residues. Trimming shortened V by 5 bases and J by 4 bases, and 9 bases separated the two germline ends. Germline CDR1 reads MNHNY; CDR2 reads SVGAGI (reference sequence). The CDR3 sequence: CASSTDRYNEQFF. DNA of the CDR3: TGTGCCAGCAGTACCGACAGGTACAATGAGCAGTTCTTC.

V usage is TRBV27 and J usage is TRBJ2-1; TRBD1 agrees at 9 bases. The ends lost 3 bases at V and 10 bases at J; junction bases unmatched: 10. Germline V gene sequence: CDR1 MNHEY, CDR2 SMNVEV (reference sequence). There are 15 residues in the CDR3. The chain's CDR3 is CASSLWDRDRREQFF. As DNA, the CDR3 is TGTGCCAGCAGTTTGTGGGACAGGGATCGTAGGGAGCAGTTCTTC.

The chain uses TRBV3-1 (or the pseudogene TRBV3-2) and TRBJ1-4, with 9 nucleotides matching TRBD1. The CDR3 is made up of 14 amino acids. Losses at the gene ends were 7 bases for V and 7 bases for J; bases not matched to a gene: 7. Looked up from germline, CDR1 is LGHDT and CDR2 is YNNKEL (reference sequence). CDR3 protein: CASMRGTGSEKLFF. The CDR3 DNA sequence: TGTGCCAGCATGAGGGGGACAGGGAGTGAAAAACTGTTTTTT.

The CDR3 DNA follows: TGTGCCAGCAGCGTAGACGGACAGGGGGTCTATGGCTACACCTTC. Translated, it gives CASSVDGQGVYGYTF. The chain is built from TRBV9 and TRBJ1-2; 10 bases align to TRBD1. J gave up 4 bases and V 0 bases, and 3 bases lay outside the gene matches. The CDR3 sequence is 15 residues long. The germline CDR1 and CDR2 sequences are SGDLS and YYNGEE.

The CDR3 sequence: CASSETRNTEAFF. The CDR3 nucleotides read TGCGCCAGCAGTGAGACGAGGAACACTGAAGCTTTCTTT. The chain links TRBV10-2 to TRBJ1-1, with no clear D. Trimming pared 2 bases from V and 1 base from J, leaving 5 bases between. Germline lookup yields CDR1 WSHSY and CDR2 SAAADI. The CDR3 runs to 13 residues.

The gene calls are TRBV5-1 and TRBJ2-5, with 10 bases aligning to TRBD1. Trimming cost V 3 bases and J 2 bases; bases outside gene matches: 1. The CDR3 consists of 14 residues. Germline CDR1 is SGHRS and CDR2 is YFSETQ. The CDR3 region has the DNA TGCGCCAGCAGCTCGGGACAGGGGCAAGAGACCCAGTACTTC. As protein: CASSSGQGQETQYF.

The J gene is TRBJ1-4, the V gene TRBV10-3, with no clear D. The germline V gene has CDR1 ENHRY and CDR2 SYGVKD. V shed 0 bases and J shed 1 base, with 6 bases lying between them. The CDR3 runs 15 residues. CDR3 DNA sequence: TGTGCCATCAGTGAGTCTGAGAAAACTAATGAAAAACTGTTTTTT. Residues: CAISESEKTNEKLFF.

The chain links TRBV10-3 to TRBJ1-4, with D tentatively TRBD1 (6 bases). Per germline, CDR1 ENHRY and CDR2 SYGVKD. This CDR3 spans 13 amino acids. Here the CDR3 reads CAHRATLGEKLFF. The CDR3 DNA reads TGTGCGCACAGGGCAACCCTGGGCGAAAAACTGTTTTTT.

V usage is TRBV5-5 and J usage is TRBJ1-1, with D hard to call. V was pared by 0 bases and J by 0 bases, with 6 bases between. From germline, CDR1 is SGHKS and CDR2 YYEKEE (reference sequence). CDR3 size: 14 residues. CDR3 sequence reads: CASSLAGMNTEAFF. DNA for the CDR3: TGTGCCAGCAGCTTGGCAGGCATGAACACTGAAGCTTTCTTT.

The rearrangement joins TRBV19 to TRBJ2-2; the match to TRBD1 covers 11 bases. Germline lookup yields CDR1 LNHDA and CDR2 SQIVND (reference sequence). The trim removed 3 bases at V and 4 bases at J, leaving 7 bases unmatched. The length of the CDR3 is 17 residues. This CDR3 is CASSMEGQGEVTGELFF. The CDR3 coding sequence is TGTGCCAGTAGTATGGAGGGACAGGGGGAGGTCACCGGGGAGCTGTTTTTT.

The rearrangement joins TRBV6-2 or TRBV6-3 to TRBJ1-1; 9 bases map to TRBD1. The CDR3 has 15 residues. Unmatched junction bases numbered 9, after V lost 5 bases and J lost 5 bases. CDR1 MNHEY and CDR2 SVGEGT come from the germline V gene. CDR3 sequence: CASSLPGTGRTEAFF. In DNA, the CDR3 is TGTGCCAGCAGTCTTCCCGGGACAGGGCGGACTGAAGCTTTCTTT.

This clone was seen once. The rearrangement uses TRBV27 and TRBJ1-4; no firm D call. The CDR3 spans 13 residues. Trimming took off 6 bases at V and 4 bases at J, with 9 bases between the two ends. In germline, CDR1 is MNHEY, CDR2 SMNVEV (reference sequence). CDR3 DNA: TGTGCCAGCAGAGAGGGCTTTAATGAAAAACTGTTTTTT. Its protein is CASREGFNEKLFF.

The chain joins TRBV7-2 to TRBJ2-7, with 8 bases aligning to TRBD2. Trimming cost V 5 bases and J 0 bases; bases outside gene matches: 3. Germline V lookup: CDR1 SGHTA, CDR2 FQGNSA. The CDR3 extends over 14 amino acids. This CDR3 is CASSRGGSSYEQYF. The CDR3 DNA sequence: TGTGCCAGCAGCCGGGGGGGAAGCTCCTACGAGCAGTACTTC.

The chain has TRBV11-3 and TRBJ1-6; unclear D gene. CDR3 size: 13 residues. Per the germline V gene, CDR1 is SGHNT and CDR2 is YENEEA. V shed 2 bases and J shed 6 bases, with 5 bases lying between them. The CDR3 region is CASSLQANSPLHF. As DNA, the CDR3 is TGTGCCAGCAGCTTACAGGCTAATTCACCCCTCCACTTT.

The rearrangement joins TRBV4-3 to TRBJ2-1; no clear D gene. The CDR3 totals 18 residues. V was trimmed by 1 base and J by 0 bases, leaving 16 bases between them. The germline V gene has CDR1 LGHNA and CDR2 YSLEER. The CDR3 spells CASSQVYPTLSSYNEQFF. DNA for the CDR3: TGCGCCAGCAGCCAAGTCTATCCTACCTTGAGCTCCTACAATGAGCAGTTCTTC.

The rearrangement joins TRBV5-5 to TRBJ2-1, with D possibly matching TRBD2 (5 bases). V lost 2 bases, J lost 0 bases, and 12 bases lay in between. The CDR3 is made up of 16 amino acids. The germline V gene encodes CDR1 SGHKS and CDR2 YYEKEE (reference sequence). CDR3 sequence reads: CASSLGAEPSYNEQFF. As DNA, the CDR3 is TGTGCCAGCAGCTTAGGAGCGGAGCCCTCCTACAATGAGCAGTTCTTC.

V and J are TRBV18 and TRBJ1-5, with 9 bases lining up with TRBD1. The CDR3 loop spans 15 amino acids. The V gene end was trimmed by 6 bases and the J gene end by 2 bases; junction bases not matched to a gene: 5. Per the germline V gene, CDR1 is KGHSH and CDR2 is LQKENI. CDR3 nucleotide sequence: TGTGCCAGCTCGCCGGGACAGGGAGGCAATCAGCCCCAGCATTTT. Its translation: CASSPGQGGNQPQHF.

This chain uses TRBV12-3 or TRBV12-4 with TRBJ1-1, with D uncertain. Trimming cost V 2 bases and J 4 bases, with 8 bases left between them. The CDR3 length is 13 residues. The CDR3 spells CASSLSRGTEAFF. The CDR3 bases are TGTGCCAGCAGTTTATCCCGGGGCACTGAAGCTTTCTTT.

This chain links TRBV29-1 with TRBJ1-1; a possible D gene is TRBD1 (6 bases). This CDR3 is built from 11 residues. Trimming took off 6 bases at V and 5 bases at J, with 10 bases between the two ends. Germline-derived CDR1 and CDR2 are SQVTM and ANQGSEA. The CDR3 region is CSVQQGTEAFF. CDR3 sequence (DNA): TGCAGCGTGCAACAGGGTACTGAAGCTTTCTTT.

The chain uses TRBV19 and TRBJ2-1, with D perhaps TRBD2 (5 bases). V shed 1 base and J shed 7 bases, with 8 bases lying between them. The germline gives CDR1 LNHDA, CDR2 SQIVND (reference sequence). The CDR3 runs 13 residues. The CDR3 DNA follows: TGTGCCAGTAGTATAGTCCCGGGAAATGAGCAGTTCTTC. This sequence encodes CASSIVPGNEQFF.

The chain carries TRBV15 and TRBJ2-1, with D possibly being TRBD2 (5 bases). The V gene's germline CDR1 is LNHNV and CDR2 YYDKDF (reference sequence). The CDR3 has 15 amino acids. Trimming shortened V by 1 base and J by 7 bases, and 14 bases separated the two germline ends. CDR3 coding DNA: TGTGCCACCAGCAGAGGTCTAATCGGAGGAAATGAGCAGTTCTTC. Its translation: CATSRGLIGGNEQFF. Supplemented by reference TRBV15 and TRBJ2-1, the full variable domain reads DAMVIQNPRYQVTQFGKPVTLSCSQTLNHNVMYWYQQKSSQAPKLLFHYYDKDFNNEADTPDNFQSRRPNTSFCFLDIRSPGLGDTAMYLCATSRGLIGGNEQFFGPGTRLTVL.

This chain connects TRBV19 to TRBJ1-2, with D unclear. Trimming removed 3 bases at V and 4 bases at J, with 12 bases between. There are 14 residues in the CDR3. From germline, CDR1 is LNHDA and CDR2 SQIVND (reference sequence). The CDR3 protein is CASSISLFFYGYTF. As DNA, the CDR3 is TGTGCCAGTAGTATCAGTCTCTTTTTCTATGGCTACACCTTC.

The rearrangement uses TRBV27 and TRBJ2-7, with 10 nucleotides matching TRBD1. Germline V gene data show CDR1 as MNHEY and CDR2 as SMNVEV (reference sequence). This CDR3 region has 14 residues. V lost 5 bases and J lost 4; bases outside the gene matches: 5. CDR3 nucleotide sequence: TGTGCCAGCAGTGCGACAGGGGGCTTTTACGAGCAGTACTTC. Translating gives CASSATGGFYEQYF.